The rows below give T cell receptor beta chains drawn from one sample of a study of graft-versus-host responses after intestinal transplantation. Libraries were prepared by immunoSEQ multiplex PCR; TCRdb keeps only in-frame clonotypes and omits some of them. The sample has roughly 81,000 clones, approximately 82% seen once. These receptors have no known antigen. The sample was unstimulated CD4+ T cells sorted from spleen or lymph node cells, taken before intestinal transplant. The receptor set was obtained from a human donor who received an intestinal transplant. The CDR3 runs from the conserved cysteine through the conserved F or W. The D gene is left open where the match is weak. Only some rows state a clone size, as once, few, many or a class for expanded clones.

v_gene: TRBV28; abundance: .; d_gene: .; j_gene: TRBJ1-4; CDR3nt: TGTGCCAGTCTGGGGGCAGCAGAAAAACTGTTTTTT; CDR3aa: CASLGAAEKLFF
v_gene: TRBV6-5; abundance: .; d_gene: .; j_gene: TRBJ1-1; CDR3nt: TGTGCCAGCAGTTTAAACCCGGACAGTATAGCTTTCTTT; CDR3aa: CASSLNPDSIAFF
v_gene: TRBV5-1; abundance: .; d_gene: .; j_gene: TRBJ1-3; CDR3nt: TGCGCCAGCAGCTTGCGGGGGTCTGGAAACACCATATATTTT; CDR3aa: CASSLRGSGNTIYF
v_gene: TRBV15; abundance: .; d_gene: .; j_gene: TRBJ1-3; CDR3nt: TGTGCCACCAGCACCACAGGGCTCACCTCTGGAAACACCATATATTTT; CDR3aa: CATSTTGLTSGNTIYF
v_gene: TRBV19; abundance: .; d_gene: TRBD1; j_gene: TRBJ2-7; CDR3nt: TGTGCCAGTGCGAGGACAGGGTCCTCCTACGAGCAGTACTTC; CDR3aa: CASARTGSSYEQYF
v_gene: TRBV10-2; abundance: .; d_gene: TRBD1; j_gene: TRBJ1-5; CDR3nt: TGCGCCAGCAGTGGCGGAACCGGGACAGGGGTTTATCAGCCCCAGCATTTT; CDR3aa: CASSGGTGTGVYQPQHF
v_gene: TRBV7-2; abundance: .; d_gene: TRBD2; j_gene: TRBJ2-1; CDR3nt: TGTGCCAGCAGCTTAGTGGGACTAGCGGGGTACAATGAGCAGTTCTTC; CDR3aa: CASSLVGLAGYNEQFF
v_gene: TRBV27; abundance: .; d_gene: TRBD2; j_gene: TRBJ2-1; CDR3nt: TGTGCCAGCAGTCTGGGACTAGCGGGATTGGGTGAGCAGTTCTTC; CDR3aa: CASSLGLAGLGEQFF
v_gene: TRBV5-1; abundance: .; d_gene: .; j_gene: TRBJ2-3; CDR3nt: TGCGCCAGCAGTACCCAGGGTGGTCCAGATACGCAGTATTTT; CDR3aa: CASSTQGGPDTQYF
v_gene: TRBV7-9; abundance: once; d_gene: .; j_gene: TRBJ2-3; CDR3nt: TGTGCCAGCAGCTTAGCGCCTAGGGGGGGAGATACGCAGTATTTT; CDR3aa: CASSLAPRGGDTQYF
v_gene: TRBV6-6; abundance: .; d_gene: .; j_gene: TRBJ1-2; CDR3nt: TGTGCCAGCAGCCACAGGTTCGAGAACTATGGCTACACCTTC; CDR3aa: CASSHRFENYGYTF
v_gene: TRBV27; abundance: .; d_gene: TRBD2; j_gene: TRBJ2-3; CDR3nt: TGTGCCAGCAGTTGGGCCTTAGCGGGGGGTTTGACAGATACGCAGTATTTT; CDR3aa: CASSWALAGGLTDTQYF
v_gene: TRBV27; abundance: .; d_gene: .; j_gene: TRBJ1-6; CDR3nt: TGTGCCAGCAGCCCCCGGGGGCAGGGAGGGTCACCCCTCCACTTT; CDR3aa: CASSPRGQGGSPLHF
v_gene: TRBV11-3; abundance: once; d_gene: TRBD2; j_gene: TRBJ2-1; CDR3nt: TGTGCCAGCAGCTGGGGACTAGCGGGAGACAATGAGCAGTTCTTC; CDR3aa: CASSWGLAGDNEQFF
v_gene: TRBV11-2; abundance: .; d_gene: .; j_gene: TRBJ2-5; CDR3nt: TGTGCCAGCAGCTTAGTGGGGGGTTTCCAAGAGACCCAGTACTTC; CDR3aa: CASSLVGGFQETQYF
v_gene: TRBV10-2; abundance: .; d_gene: .; j_gene: TRBJ1-4; CDR3nt: TGCGCCAGCAGGGACACTGCGCTTGGTGAAAAACTGTTTTTT; CDR3aa: CASRDTALGEKLFF
v_gene: TRBV21-1; abundance: .; d_gene: .; j_gene: TRBJ2-4; CDR3nt: TGTGCCAGCAGCAAAGAGGGTAGACTAGCGGGAGTATCCATTCAGTACTTC; CDR3aa: CASSKEGRLAGVSIQYF
v_gene: TRBV4-1; abundance: .; d_gene: .; j_gene: TRBJ1-5; CDR3nt: TGCGCCAGCAGCCAAGAAGTTCGTGGGGCCTATCAGCCCCAGCATTTT; CDR3aa: CASSQEVRGAYQPQHF
v_gene: TRBV19; abundance: .; d_gene: .; j_gene: TRBJ2-7; CDR3nt: TGTGCCAGTAGTATTCCGACTGATACCTACGAGCAGTACTTC; CDR3aa: CASSIPTDTYEQYF
v_gene: TRBV6-1; abundance: .; d_gene: TRBD1; j_gene: TRBJ2-5; CDR3nt: TGTGCCAGCAGGACAGGGGCACAAGAGACCCAGTACTTC; CDR3aa: CASRTGAQETQYF
v_gene: TRBV4-2; abundance: few; d_gene: .; j_gene: TRBJ1-4; CDR3nt: TGTGCCAGCTCCCCAGAAGGGGCAACTAATGAAAAACTGTTTTTT; CDR3aa: CASSPEGATNEKLFF
v_gene: TRBV11-1; abundance: .; d_gene: TRBD2; j_gene: TRBJ2-1; CDR3nt: TGTGCCAGCAGCTATCAGACTAGCAGGGTCGATGAGCAGTTCTTC; CDR3aa: CASSYQTSRVDEQFF
v_gene: TRBV6-6; abundance: .; d_gene: TRBD2; j_gene: TRBJ2-1; CDR3nt: TGTGCCAGCAAATCTAGCGGGGGGGATAATGAGCAGTTCTTC; CDR3aa: CASKSSGGDNEQFF
v_gene: TRBV7-8; abundance: .; d_gene: TRBD1; j_gene: TRBJ2-7; CDR3nt: TGTGCCAGCAACATCGAGGCGGGACAGGGTTACGAGCAGTACTTC; CDR3aa: CASNIEAGQGYEQYF
v_gene: TRBV6-5; abundance: .; d_gene: .; j_gene: TRBJ2-7; CDR3nt: TGTGCCAGCAGTTACCGGGATGTTTACGAGCAGTACTTC; CDR3aa: CASSYRDVYEQYF
v_gene: TRBV5-4; abundance: few; d_gene: TRBD2; j_gene: TRBJ2-2; CDR3nt: TGTGCCAGCAGCTTGGACGGGAGGGGTGGTACCGGGGAGCTGTTTTTT; CDR3aa: CASSLDGRGGTGELFF
v_gene: TRBV10-1; abundance: .; d_gene: .; j_gene: TRBJ2-4; CDR3nt: TGCGCCAGCCCTGCCCGACAGAGCCTAGCCAAAAACATTCAGTACTTC; CDR3aa: CASPARQSLAKNIQYF
v_gene: TRBV27; abundance: .; d_gene: .; j_gene: TRBJ2-7; CDR3nt: TGTGCCAGCAGCCAACATCCCTTTGGCGAGCAGTACTTC; CDR3aa: CASSQHPFGEQYF
v_gene: TRBV10-3; abundance: .; d_gene: .; j_gene: TRBJ1-3; CDR3nt: TGTGCCATCAGTGTGAAAACAGGGTCCCTCTCTGGAAACACCATATATTTT; CDR3aa: CAISVKTGSLSGNTIYF
v_gene: TRBV5-1; abundance: .; d_gene: .; j_gene: TRBJ2-5; CDR3nt: TGCGCCAGCAAGACCTCGACAGGAAGGGAAGAGACCCAGTACTTC; CDR3aa: CASKTSTGREETQYF
v_gene: TRBV7-8; abundance: .; d_gene: .; j_gene: TRBJ2-7; CDR3nt: TGTGCCAGCAGCCTGCTTAGGACACGAGAATACGAGCAGTACTTC; CDR3aa: CASSLLRTREYEQYF
v_gene: TRBV28; abundance: .; d_gene: .; j_gene: TRBJ1-1; CDR3nt: TGTGCCAGCAGCCTGACTGGACAGAGCACTGAAGCTTTCTTT; CDR3aa: CASSLTGQSTEAFF
v_gene: TRBV5-8; abundance: .; d_gene: .; j_gene: TRBJ2-5; CDR3nt: TGTGCCAGCAGCTTGGCCCGGGAGACCCAGTACTTC; CDR3aa: CASSLARETQYF
v_gene: TRBV6-1; abundance: few; d_gene: TRBD1; j_gene: TRBJ1-2; CDR3nt: TGTGCCAGCATCGTTGCCCTGACAGGGAGCGATGGCTACACCTTC; CDR3aa: CASIVALTGSDGYTF
v_gene: TRBV7-2; abundance: few; d_gene: TRBD1; j_gene: TRBJ1-2; CDR3nt: TGTGCCAGCAGCAGGGGGGACAGTCTCTATGGCTACACCTTC; CDR3aa: CASSRGDSLYGYTF
v_gene: TRBV15; abundance: .; d_gene: .; j_gene: TRBJ2-7; CDR3nt: TGTGCCACCAGCAGAGGGCCGGACACCGGAAGGCAGTACTTC; CDR3aa: CATSRGPDTGRQYF
v_gene: TRBV9; abundance: few; d_gene: TRBD2; j_gene: TRBJ2-1; CDR3nt: TGTGCCAGCAGCGTATATCTAGCGGGAGGGAATGAGCAGTTCTTC; CDR3aa: CASSVYLAGGNEQFF
v_gene: TRBV5-1; abundance: .; d_gene: TRBD1; j_gene: TRBJ2-7; CDR3nt: TGCGCCAGCAGCTTGGCCACAGACAGGGCGAGCTCCTACGAGCAGTACTTC; CDR3aa: CASSLATDRASSYEQYF
v_gene: TRBV2; abundance: few; d_gene: TRBD1; j_gene: TRBJ2-2; CDR3nt: TGTGCCAGTGGAGGGACAGGGAAAACCGGGGAGCTGTTTTTT; CDR3aa: CASGGTGKTGELFF
v_gene: TRBV6-5; abundance: .; d_gene: .; j_gene: TRBJ2-5; CDR3nt: TGTGCCAGCAGCCAACAGGGCAGCTGGGTGGAGACCCAGTACTTC; CDR3aa: CASSQQGSWVETQYF
v_gene: TRBV6-1; abundance: .; d_gene: .; j_gene: TRBJ1-4; CDR3nt: TGTGCCAGCACGAATCAGGGAAGGGGTGAAAAACTGTTTTTT; CDR3aa: CASTNQGRGEKLFF
v_gene: TRBV19; abundance: once; d_gene: .; j_gene: TRBJ2-1; CDR3nt: TGTGCCAGTAGCCCCGTTATAGTGAATGAGCAGTTCTTC; CDR3aa: CASSPVIVNEQFF
v_gene: TRBV10-2; abundance: .; d_gene: .; j_gene: TRBJ1-5; CDR3nt: TGCGCCAGCAGTCACCTAGGACTGTATAGCAATCAGCCCCAGCATTTT; CDR3aa: CASSHLGLYSNQPQHF
v_gene: TRBV18; abundance: .; d_gene: .; j_gene: TRBJ1-3; CDR3nt: TGTGCCAGCTCATTGGACAGAGGTGGAAACACCATATATTTT; CDR3aa: CASSLDRGGNTIYF
v_gene: TRBV15; abundance: .; d_gene: .; j_gene: TRBJ1-4; CDR3nt: TGTGCCACCAGCAGAGAACAGGGACCTAATGAAAAACTGTTTTTT; CDR3aa: CATSREQGPNEKLFF
v_gene: TRBV7-3; abundance: .; d_gene: TRBD1; j_gene: TRBJ2-7; CDR3nt: TGTGCCAGCAGACCGGGACAGGGGTCCCGCGAGCAGTACTTC; CDR3aa: CASRPGQGSREQYF
v_gene: TRBV5-1; abundance: .; d_gene: TRBD2; j_gene: TRBJ2-3; CDR3nt: TGCGCCAGCCGAGCGGGAGTGAGGGCAGATACGCAGTATTTT; CDR3aa: CASRAGVRADTQYF
v_gene: TRBV4-1; abundance: .; d_gene: TRBD2; j_gene: TRBJ2-3; CDR3nt: TGCGCCAGTCGGGGGGCAGATACGCAGTATTTT; CDR3aa: CASRGADTQYF
v_gene: TRBV7-2; abundance: .; d_gene: TRBD1; j_gene: TRBJ2-5; CDR3nt: TGTGCCAGCAGCTTAGTTCGACAGGGCAGAGAGACCCAGTACTTC; CDR3aa: CASSLVRQGRETQYF
v_gene: TRBV5-1; abundance: .; d_gene: TRBD1; j_gene: TRBJ2-5; CDR3nt: TGCGCCAGCAGCTTGGCCGGACAGGGGATGGGAGAGACCCAGTACTTC; CDR3aa: CASSLAGQGMGETQYF
v_gene: TRBV6-5; abundance: .; d_gene: .; j_gene: TRBJ2-7; CDR3nt: TGTGCCAGCAGTCCAGGGCCTTTGGAGGGCTACGAGCAGTACTTC; CDR3aa: CASSPGPLEGYEQYF
v_gene: TRBV6-6; abundance: .; d_gene: .; j_gene: TRBJ2-1; CDR3nt: TGTGCCAGCAGACCGCTTAGCGGTATGAATGAGCAGTTCTTC; CDR3aa: CASRPLSGMNEQFF
v_gene: TRBV5-1; abundance: .; d_gene: TRBD1; j_gene: TRBJ2-5; CDR3nt: TGCGCCAGCAGCTGGGACAGGGGTCAAGAGACCCAGTACTTC; CDR3aa: CASSWDRGQETQYF
v_gene: TRBV5-1; abundance: .; d_gene: TRBD1; j_gene: TRBJ1-2; CDR3nt: TGCGCCAGCAGCTTGGAAGGACAGGCGTATGGCTACACCTTC; CDR3aa: CASSLEGQAYGYTF
v_gene: TRBV5-1; abundance: .; d_gene: .; j_gene: TRBJ2-1; CDR3nt: TGCGCCAGCAGCCCCGGGATTAGCTACAATGAGCAGTTCTTC; CDR3aa: CASSPGISYNEQFF